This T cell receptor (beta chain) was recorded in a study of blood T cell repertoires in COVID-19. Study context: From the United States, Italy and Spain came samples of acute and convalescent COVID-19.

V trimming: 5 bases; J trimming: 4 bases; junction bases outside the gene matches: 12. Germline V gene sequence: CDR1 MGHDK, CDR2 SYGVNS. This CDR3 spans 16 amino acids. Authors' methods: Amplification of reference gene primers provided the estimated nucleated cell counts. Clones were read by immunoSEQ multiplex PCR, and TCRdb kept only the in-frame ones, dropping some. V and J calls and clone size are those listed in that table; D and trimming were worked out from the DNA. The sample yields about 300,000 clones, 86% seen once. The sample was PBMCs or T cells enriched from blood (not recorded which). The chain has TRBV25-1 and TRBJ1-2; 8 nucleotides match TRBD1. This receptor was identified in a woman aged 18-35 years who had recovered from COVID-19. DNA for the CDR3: TGTGCCAGCAGTCACCCCCCGGGACAGGAATCCTATGGCTACACCTTC. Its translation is CASSHPPGQESYGYTF.